The present TCR beta chain was sequenced within a study of CD8 T cells in Susac syndrome. Study information: Sequenced Susac syndrome patients included 5 or 6 with clinically active disease and about eight in remission. Susac syndrome patients were untreated, on corticosteroids with some adding intravenous immunoglobulin, or on intravenous immunoglobulin only.

Comment on this clonotype: Antigen specificity is unknown.

With random hexamers, about 0.45 to 1 ug RNA was reverse transcribed. Across 54 Vbeta and 13 Jbeta, TCR beta CDR3 was amplified with immunoSEQ multiplex PCR. TCRdb recomputed calls from the immunoSEQ multiplex PCR reads with MiXCR, one row per CDR3 protein. This table holds 85,000 to 120,000 distinct CDR3 sequences, approximately 94% found once. General study points: The study recognized that the number of individuals in its TCR sequencing and HLA analysis was relatively small.

Trimming cost V 4 bases and J 0 bases; bases outside gene matches: 9. The CDR3 runs to 16 residues. Germline V lookup: CDR1 SGDLS, CDR2 YYNGEE. Sequencing was done on a sample of CD8+ T cells from PBMCs. The receptor's source is a human donor with Susac syndrome. The chain joins TRBV9 to TRBJ1-2, with 7 bases identical to TRBD1. The CDR3 is CASSPGGEPSNYGYTF. In DNA form, the CDR3 reads TGTGCCAGCAGCCCAGGGGGGGAACCATCTAACTATGGCTACACCTTC.